This is a list of T cell receptor beta chains from one sample in a study of blood T cell repertoires in COVID-19. Profiled with immunoSEQ multiplex PCR; TCRdb holds only in-frame clones, not every one. The table lists around 100,000 clones, about 75% of them singletons. Sequenced sample: peripheral blood. These receptor sequences come from an elderly man with acute or convalescent COVID-19. CDR3s include the opening cysteine and the closing phenylalanine or tryptophan. D genes are given only for firm matches. Clone size is shown for a subset of rows, as once, few, many or a class of expanded clone.

clone size | J gene | D gene | V gene | CDR3 protein | CDR3 DNA
many | TRBJ2-7 | NA | TRBV6-5 | CASSKTGLGSYEQYF | TGTGCCAGCAGCAAAACGGGACTGGGGAGCTACGAGCAGTACTTC
NA | TRBJ1-2 | NA | TRBV24-1 | CATSDLRTGYGYTF | TGTGCCACCAGTGATTTACGCACAGGCTATGGCTACACCTTC
once | TRBJ2-3 | NA | TRBV21-1 | CASSNKDRPSTDTQYF | TGTGCCAGCAGCAATAAAGACAGGCCTAGCACAGATACGCAGTATTTT
NA | TRBJ1-4 | NA | TRBV27 | CASSPYRPLNQLFF | TGTGCCAGCAGTCCTTACAGGCCTCTAAATCAACTGTTTTTT
NA | TRBJ2-7 | NA | TRBV5-1 | CASRPQDDRVEQYF | TGCGCCAGCAGACCTCAAGACGACCGGGTGGAGCAGTACTTC
few | TRBJ1-3 | NA | TRBV15 | CATKLNTIYF | TGTGCCACCAAGCTAAACACCATATATTTT
NA | TRBJ2-1 | TRBD2 | TRBV9 | CASSSLAEPYNEQFF | TGTGCCAGCAGCTCCCTAGCGGAGCCTTACAATGAGCAGTTCTTC
NA | TRBJ2-6 | NA | TRBV19 | CASSMRGSGANVLTF | TGTGCCAGTAGTATGAGGGGGTCTGGGGCCAACGTCCTGACTTTC
few | TRBJ1-4 | NA | TRBV6-6 | CASSSQSGWEEKLFF | TGTGCCAGCAGTTCCCAGAGTGGATGGGAGGAAAAACTGTTTTTT
NA | TRBJ2-7 | TRBD1 | TRBV2 | CASRGTGAYEQYF | TGTGCCAGCAGAGGGACAGGGGCCTACGAGCAGTACTTC
NA | TRBJ2-1 | TRBD2 | TRBV6-6 | CASRPPGLAMNEQFF | TGTGCCAGCAGGCCCCCGGGACTAGCAATGAATGAGCAGTTCTTC
few | TRBJ1-1 | NA | TRBV6-5 | CASERIRGNTEAFF | TGTGCCAGCGAGCGGATTCGGGGGAACACTGAAGCTTTCTTT
NA | TRBJ1-1 | TRBD1 | TRBV18 | CASSTREGQLNTEAFF | TGTGCCAGCTCAACACGTGAGGGACAGCTAAACACTGAAGCTTTCTTT
few | TRBJ2-1 | NA | TRBV7-8 | CASTTSAGRYNEQFF | TGTGCCAGCACCACGTCGGCGGGCAGATACAATGAGCAGTTCTTC
NA | TRBJ2-7 | TRBD2 | TRBV5-6 | CASSSGTSGSYEQYF | TGTGCCAGCAGTTCCGGGACTAGCGGTTCCTACGAGCAGTACTTC
once | TRBJ1-5 | NA | TRBV7-2 | CASSLRADQPQHF | TGTGCCAGCAGCCTCAGGGCGGATCAGCCCCAGCATTTT
NA | TRBJ2-7 | NA | TRBV5-1 | CASRQSGTRNEQYF | TGCGCCAGCAGGCAGTCAGGGACTCGCAACGAGCAGTACTTC
NA | TRBJ2-3 | TRBD2 | TRBV5-1 | CASSFLAGEKDTQYF | TGCGCCAGCAGCTTTTTAGCGGGAGAGAAAGATACGCAGTATTTT
NA | TRBJ2-1 | NA | TRBV28 | CASKIETGGGRQFF | TGTGCCAGCAAGATAGAGACAGGTGGCGGCCGGCAGTTCTTC
NA | TRBJ2-3 | TRBD1 | TRBV5-1 | CASSLARQGASDTQYF | TGCGCCAGCAGCTTGGCCAGACAGGGGGCAAGCGATACGCAGTATTTT
NA | TRBJ2-3 | NA | TRBV5-1 | CASSLTPPAASTDTQYF | TGCGCCAGCAGCTTAACCCCCCCAGCGGCTAGCACAGATACGCAGTATTTT
NA | TRBJ1-1 | NA | TRBV28 | CASSSSGLSTEAFF | TGTGCCAGCAGTTCGTCGGGGTTGAGCACTGAAGCTTTCTTT
NA | TRBJ2-2 | NA | TRBV7-2 | CASSPDGDRGGELFF | TGTGCCAGCAGTCCGGACGGGGATAGAGGCGGGGAGCTGTTTTTT
NA | TRBJ2-3 | NA | TRBV6-2/TRBV6-3 | CASSQVPLKMTDTQYF | TGTGCCAGCAGTCAGGTCCCGCTCAAGATGACAGATACGCAGTATTTT
NA | TRBJ2-7 | NA | TRBV7-9 | CASSSYGNPYEQYF | TGTGCCAGCAGCTCATACGGGAATCCCTACGAGCAGTACTTC
NA | TRBJ2-3 | NA | TRBV5-1 | CASSLALSGTDTQYF | TGCGCCAGCAGCTTGGCTCTATCTGGCACAGATACGCAGTATTTT